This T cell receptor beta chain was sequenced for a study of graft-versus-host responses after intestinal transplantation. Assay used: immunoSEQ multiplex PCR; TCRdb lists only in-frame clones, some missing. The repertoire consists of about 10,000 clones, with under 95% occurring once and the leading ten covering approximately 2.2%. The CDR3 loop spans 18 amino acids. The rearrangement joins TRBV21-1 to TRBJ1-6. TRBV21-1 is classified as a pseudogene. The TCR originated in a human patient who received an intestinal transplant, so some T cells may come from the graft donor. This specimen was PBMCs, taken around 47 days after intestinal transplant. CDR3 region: CASRGSVATIHHNSPLHF. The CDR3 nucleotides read TGTGCCAGCAGAGGCAGCGTAGCTACAATACATCATAATTCACCCCTCCACTTT.